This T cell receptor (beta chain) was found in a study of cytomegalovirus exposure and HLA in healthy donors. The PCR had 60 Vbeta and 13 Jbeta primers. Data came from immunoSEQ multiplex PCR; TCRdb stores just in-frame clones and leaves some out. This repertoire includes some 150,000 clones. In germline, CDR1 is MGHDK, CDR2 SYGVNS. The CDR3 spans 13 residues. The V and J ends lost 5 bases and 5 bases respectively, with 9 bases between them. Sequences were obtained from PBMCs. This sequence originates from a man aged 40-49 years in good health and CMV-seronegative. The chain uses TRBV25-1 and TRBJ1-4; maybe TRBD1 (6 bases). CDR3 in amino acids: CASSPGQNEKLFF. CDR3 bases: TGTGCCAGCAGTCCTGGACAGAATGAAAAACTGTTTTTT. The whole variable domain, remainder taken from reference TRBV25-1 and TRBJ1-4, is EADIYQTPRYLVIGTGKKITLECSQTMGHDKMYWYQQDPGMELHLIHYSYGVNSTEKGDLSSESTVSRIRTEHFPLTLESARPSHTSQYLCASSPGQNEKLFFGSGTQLSVL.